Here is one T cell receptor beta chain with its context. Its antigen is not identified. The sample belongs to a study of memory B cells and T cells in multiple sclerosis. V lost 4 bases, J lost 5 bases, and 6 bases stayed unmatched. The CDR3 is 15 residues long. The V gene's germline CDR1 is SNHLY and CDR2 FYNNEI. CFSE-dim autoproliferating and CFSE-high non-proliferating T cells from unstimulated culture were sequenced separately. Over 4.5x10^7 CFSE-labeled PBMCs were cultured about seven days unstimulated, then replicate wells were pooled. Sequenced by immunoSEQ multiplex PCR; TCRdb stores in-frame clones only, minus some. The data show approximately 30,000 clones, 86% seen once. Study-level points and caveats: Normalization was needed because clone-set size differences affected shared clonotype counts.

The receptor was isolated from a human donor with multiple sclerosis. Sequenced input: PBMCs from blood kept in culture. This sequence joins TRBV2 and TRBJ1-5; 9 bases match TRBD1. CDR3 nucleotide sequence: TGTGCCAGCAGTGGGACAGGGGTGCGTCATCAGCCCCAGCATTTT. Its protein is CASSGTGVRHQPQHF.